What follows are 21 T cell receptor beta chains derived from one specimen sequenced in a study of T-cell memory formation after mild COVID-19. TCRdb recomputed calls from the 5' RACE reads with MiXCR, one row per CDR3 protein. The sample records approximately 300,000 distinct CDR3 sequences, more than 15% being singletons. Sequencing was performed on PBMCs or a T cell subset sorted from them (not recorded which). The receptors were sampled from a man aged 18 to 35 who had mild COVID-19 (a few samples of this study predate the infection). Cell type and time point are not known.

The chain carries TRBV14 and TRBJ2-2; D gene uncertain. Trimming left V 4 bases short and J 3 bases short, with 6 bases between. Germline values: CDR1 SGHDN, CDR2 FVKESK. CDR3 length: 13 amino acids. The CDR3: CASSREYTGELFF. The CDR3 nucleotides read TGTGCCAGCAGCCGCGAATACACCGGGGAGCTGTTTTTT. Complete variable domain (other parts from reference TRBV14 and TRBJ2-2): EAGVTQFPSHSVIEKGQTVTLRCDPISGHDNLYWYRRVMGKEIKFLLHFVKESKQDESGMPNNRFLAERTGGTYSTLKVQPAELEDSGVYFCASSREYTGELFFGEGSRLTVL.

This clonotype was seen at least ten times. The V call is TRBV7-9, the J call TRBJ2-1, with a weak D call TRBD2 (6 bases). The V end was cut by 5 bases, the J end by 1 base, with 9 bases between. CDR1 is SEHNR, CDR2 FQNEAQ, per germline (reference sequence). CDR3 length equals 14 residues. The chain's CDR3 is CASSAGNSYNEQFF. CDR3 bases: TGTGCCAGCAGCGCGGGGAATTCCTACAATGAGCAGTTCTTC.

There are many counts of this clonotype. V usage is TRBV12-3 or TRBV12-4 and J usage is TRBJ2-2; 9 bases agree with TRBD1. The CDR3 runs to 16 residues. Trimming removed 6 bases from V and 5 bases from J; junction bases left unmatched: 10. CDR3 DNA sequence: TGTGCCAGCAGCAGACAATTAGGACAGGGGACCGGGGAGCTGTTTTTT. Encoded protein: CASSRQLGQGTGELFF.

This clonotype was detected a few times. V and J are TRBV27 and TRBJ2-1; the D is unclear. This CDR3 is built from 14 residues. The germline gives CDR1 MNHEY, CDR2 SMNVEV (reference sequence). Trimming took 2 bases from V and 9 from J, leaving 14 bases between them. The CDR3 nucleotides read TGTGCCAGCAGTTTAACCCCCTTGGGTCTTGAGCAGTTCTTC. The encoded protein is CASSLTPLGLEQFF.

This clonotype was picked up a small number of times. This chain uses TRBV20-1 with TRBJ2-5; 8 nucleotides match TRBD2. This CDR3 has 12 residues. Germline V gene sequence: CDR1 DFQATT, CDR2 SNEGSKA (reference sequence). The ends lost 6 bases at V and 9 bases at J; junction bases unmatched: 9. CDR3 sequence reads: CSAGGSGAAQYF. The CDR3 DNA reads as TGCAGTGCCGGGGGTAGCGGGGCGGCCCAGTACTTC.

The chain links TRBV24-1 to TRBJ2-1, with TRBD1 identical over 7 bases. The germline V gene has CDR1 KGHDR and CDR2 SFDVKD. After removal of 5 bases from V and 9 bases from J, the junction contained 6 bases not matched to a gene. This CDR3 has 13 residues. DNA for the CDR3: TGTGCCACCAGTGGGCCCAACAGGGGTGAGCAGTTCTTC. Its translation is CATSGPNRGEQFF.

The rearrangement uses TRBV7-2 and TRBJ2-2; D tentatively reads TRBD1 or TRBD2 (5 bases each). CDR1 and CDR2 from the germline V gene are SGHTA and FQGNSA. The V end was cut by 3 bases, the J end by 4 bases, with 9 bases between. The CDR3 contains 14 residues. The CDR3 loop reads CASSLGPFTGELFF. DNA for the CDR3: TGTGCCAGCAGCTTGGGACCTTTCACCGGGGAGCTGTTTTTT.

This clonotype has more than one count but fewer than ten. The chain employs TRBV18 and TRBJ1-2; no clear D gene. The CDR3 is 15 residues long. V was cut by 2 bases and J by 7 bases, with 17 bases left in between. The germline V gene encodes CDR1 KGHSH and CDR2 LQKENI. The CDR3 nucleotides are TGTGCCAGCTCACCAAGCGGTCTGTCCTGGGCTGGCTACACCTTC. Translated: CASSPSGLSWAGYTF.

V and J are TRBV20-1 and TRBJ2-4; 8 nucleotides align to TRBD2. This CDR3 contains 16 residues. The germline V gene encodes CDR1 DFQATT and CDR2 SNEGSKA (reference sequence). Trimming took 3 bases from V and 4 from J; bases not matched to a gene: 11. CDR3 sequence reads: CSARAPSLAEKNIQYF. The CDR3 coding sequence is TGCAGTGCTAGGGCCCCTTCACTAGCGGAGAAAAACATTCAGTACTTC.

This clonotype was seen only a few times. The genes are TRBV5-1 and TRBJ2-3, with D perhaps being TRBD1 or TRBD2 (5 bases each). The CDR3 runs to 12 residues. CDR1 is SGHRS, CDR2 YFSETQ, per germline. The germline V and J ends were trimmed by 6 bases and 14 bases, with 19 bases remaining between them. CDR3 coding DNA: TGCGCCAGCATGCCCGGGGACCCCGGAAGGTATTTT. Translating it yields CASMPGDPGRYF.

The V and J genes are TRBV9 and TRBJ2-1, with D maybe TRBD2 (5 bases). This CDR3 comprises 14 residues. Trimming took 0 bases from V and 4 from J, leaving 8 bases between them. Germline assignment: CDR1 SGDLS and CDR2 YYNGEE. CDR3 loop: CASSVAGFYNEQFF. The CDR3 nucleotides read TGTGCCAGCAGCGTAGCGGGGTTTTACAATGAGCAGTTCTTC.

This clonotype came up a few times. The genes are TRBV7-2 and TRBJ2-7; D is uncertain. Germline CDR1 is SGHTA and CDR2 is FQGNSA. V was trimmed by 5 bases and J by 2 bases, leaving 7 bases between them. The length of the CDR3 is 12 residues. This CDR3 is CASSRSAYEQYF. Here the CDR3 DNA reads TGTGCCAGCAGCCGCAGTGCCTACGAGCAGTACTTC.

The chain links TRBV12-3 or TRBV12-4 to TRBJ1-1; D is ambiguous. CDR3 length: 15 residues. Trimming stripped 3 bases from V and 3 bases from J, with 14 bases between. CDR3 coding DNA: TGTGCCAGCAGTTTTGCGGGGTCGGGGTACACTGAAGCTTTCTTT. Protein product: CASSFAGSGYTEAFF.

The rearrangement links TRBV11-2 to TRBJ2-4; 9 bases are a match to TRBD1. Germline-derived CDR1 and CDR2 are SGHAT and FQNNGV. The CDR3 is 14 residues long. Losses at the gene ends were 3 bases for V and 9 bases for J; bases not matched to a gene: 6. CDR3 sequence (DNA): TGTGCCAGCAGCTTGGAACAGGGGGCGACCATTCAGTACTTC. Amino acid sequence: CASSLEQGATIQYF.

In its sample, this clonotype was seen a few times. The CDR3 coding sequence is TGTGCCAGCAGTTACTCGCAGGGCACTCTCTCTGGAAACACCATATATTTT. The encoded protein is CASSYSQGTLSGNTIYF. The chain carries TRBV6-6 and TRBJ1-3; D possibly corresponds to TRBD1 (5 bases). This CDR3 comprises 17 residues. The V gene lost 0 bases and the J gene lost 0 bases, with 12 bases spanning the gap. Germline lookup yields CDR1 MNHNY and CDR2 SVGAGI (reference sequence).

At least ten counts were recorded for this clonotype. The chain employs TRBV20-1 and TRBJ2-3, with D perhaps being TRBD1 or TRBD2 (6 bases each). Looked up from germline, CDR1 is DFQATT and CDR2 is SNEGSKA (reference sequence). Trimming left V 4 bases short and J 4 bases short, with 18 bases between. The CDR3 runs to 15 residues. CDR3 sequence: CSATASGAGSDTQYF. The CDR3 nucleotides read TGCAGTGCTACCGCCTCGGGGGCCGGATCAGATACGCAGTATTTT.

This clonotype has just a few counts. The J gene is TRBJ2-1, the V gene TRBV12-5; 9 bases agree with TRBD1. Trimming cost V 7 bases and J 0 bases; bases outside gene matches: 10. The germline V gene has CDR1 LGHNT and CDR2 FRNRAP. The CDR3 sequence is 17 residues long. The CDR3 nucleotides are TGTGCTAGTGCCCCTGGGGACAGGGTGAGCTCCTACAATGAGCAGTTCTTC. Translating it yields CASAPGDRVSSYNEQFF.

This clonotype was counted at least ten times. The chain is built from TRBV20-1 and TRBJ2-3; a possible D gene is TRBD1 (6 bases). CDR1 DFQATT and CDR2 SNEGSKA come from the germline V gene (reference sequence). Between the trimmed V and J ends, which lost 0 bases and 1 base, there was a span of 8 bases. This CDR3 has 14 residues. CDR3 nucleotides: TGCAGTGCTAGAGAAGGGGGTCGCACAGATACGCAGTATTTT. As protein: CSAREGGRTDTQYF.

This clonotype was detected only a few times. The chain links TRBV29-1 to TRBJ1-4; a weak D match, TRBD1 (5 bases). CDR1 and CDR2 from the germline V gene are SQVTM and ANQGSEA. The CDR3 runs to 12 residues. Between the trimmed V and J ends, which lost 7 bases and 5 bases, there was a span of 11 bases. Here the CDR3 DNA reads TGCAGCGCCGGGGCAGTGAATGAAAAACTGTTTTTT. Translated, it gives CSAGAVNEKLFF.

This clonotype was seen a few times. The chain links TRBV6-2 or TRBV6-3 to TRBJ2-2; 7 bases agree with TRBD1. Germline V gives CDR1 MNHEY, CDR2 SVGEGT. The CDR3 runs 17 residues. J gave up 5 bases and V 8 bases, and 17 bases lay outside the gene matches. CDR3 sequence (DNA): TGTGCCAGCCGGGATATCGTTTCGACAGGGAAGACCGGGGAGCTGTTTTTT. Its protein product is CASRDIVSTGKTGELFF.

This clonotype was detected only a few times. The V call is TRBV10-1, the J call TRBJ2-3, with D uncertain. V was cut by 3 bases and J by 0 bases, with 7 bases left in between. The CDR3 has 14 residues. Germline lookup yields CDR1 WNHNN and CDR2 SYGVQD (reference sequence). The DNA for the CDR3 is TGCGCCAGCAGTGATCCGACTAGCACAGATACGCAGTATTTT. As protein: CASSDPTSTDTQYF.